This T cell receptor beta chain emerged from a study of cytomegalovirus exposure and HLA in healthy donors. Whole-study results and caveats: Common viral pathogens seemed to be connected with several of the most significant clusters, according to a later analysis. Later analysis associated a missense DCLRE1C variant with TCR beta V- and J-gene trimming.

There are 13 residues in the CDR3. With V trimmed by 5 bases and J by 4 bases, 4 bases remained unmatched. Germline V gene sequence: CDR1 SGHAT, CDR2 FQNNGV. This PCR relied on a set of 60 Vbeta primers and 13 Jbeta primers. Study processing details: An analysis that came later counted tens of millions of unique TCR beta chains, roughly 11 million shared. Sequenced by immunoSEQ multiplex PCR; TCRdb stores in-frame clones only, minus some. V, J and clone size were drawn from that table, and D and trimming were deduced from the DNA. The data show approximately 130,000 clones, about 61% seen once. In the case of this clone: The antigen remains undetermined.

V gene TRBV11-2 combines with J gene TRBJ1-1, with TRBD1 matching over 7 bases. The specimen was PBMCs. This clonotype was obtained from a woman in her thirties or forties in good health and CMV-seronegative. The CDR3 protein is CASSRNRGTEAFF. The CDR3 nucleotides read TGTGCCAGCAGCCGAAACAGGGGCACTGAAGCTTTCTTT. The whole variable domain, filled in from reference TRBV11-2 and TRBJ1-1, reads EAGVAQSPRYKIIEKRQSVAFWCNPISGHATLYWYQQILGQGPKLLIQFQNNGVVDDSQLPKDRFSAERLKGVDSTLKIQPAKLEDSAVYLCASSRNRGTEAFFGQGTRLTVV.